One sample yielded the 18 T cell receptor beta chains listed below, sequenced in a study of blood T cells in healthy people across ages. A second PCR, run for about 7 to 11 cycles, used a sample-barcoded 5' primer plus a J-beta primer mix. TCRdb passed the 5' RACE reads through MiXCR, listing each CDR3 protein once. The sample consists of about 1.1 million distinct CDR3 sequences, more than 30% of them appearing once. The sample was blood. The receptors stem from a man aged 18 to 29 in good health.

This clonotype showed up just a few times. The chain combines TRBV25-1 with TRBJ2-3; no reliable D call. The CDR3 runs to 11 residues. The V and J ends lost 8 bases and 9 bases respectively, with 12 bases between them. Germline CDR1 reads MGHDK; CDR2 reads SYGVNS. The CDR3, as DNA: TGTGCCAGCGGGCCCTCGAGCACGCAGTATTTT. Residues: CASGPSSTQYF.

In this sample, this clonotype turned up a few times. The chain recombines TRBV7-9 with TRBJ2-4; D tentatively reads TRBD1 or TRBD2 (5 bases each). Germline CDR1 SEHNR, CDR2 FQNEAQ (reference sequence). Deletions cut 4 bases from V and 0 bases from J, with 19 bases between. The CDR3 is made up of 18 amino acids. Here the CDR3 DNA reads TGTGCCAGCAGCTATCTGGGACGCAACTCCCCAGCCAAAAACATTCAGTACTTC. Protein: CASSYLGRNSPAKNIQYF.

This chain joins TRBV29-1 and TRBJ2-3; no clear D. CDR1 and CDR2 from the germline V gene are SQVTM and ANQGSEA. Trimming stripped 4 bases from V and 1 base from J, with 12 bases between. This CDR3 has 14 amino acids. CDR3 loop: CSVVRAAGTDTQYF. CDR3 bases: TGCAGCGTTGTAAGGGCGGCGGGCACAGATACGCAGTATTTT.

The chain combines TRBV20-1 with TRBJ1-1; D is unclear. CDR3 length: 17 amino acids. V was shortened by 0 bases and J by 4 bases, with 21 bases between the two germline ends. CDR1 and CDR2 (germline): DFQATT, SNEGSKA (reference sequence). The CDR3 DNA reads TGCAGTGCTAGAGATAATTCCGGGCGTGGGTCGGGCACTGAAGCTTTCTTT. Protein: CSARDNSGRGSGTEAFF.

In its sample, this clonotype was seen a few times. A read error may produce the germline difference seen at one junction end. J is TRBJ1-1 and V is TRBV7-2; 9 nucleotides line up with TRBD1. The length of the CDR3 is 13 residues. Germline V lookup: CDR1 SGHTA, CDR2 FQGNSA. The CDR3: CAGRETGGTEAFF. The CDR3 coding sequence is TGTGCCGGCAGAGAGACAGGGGGCACTGAAGCTTTCTTT.

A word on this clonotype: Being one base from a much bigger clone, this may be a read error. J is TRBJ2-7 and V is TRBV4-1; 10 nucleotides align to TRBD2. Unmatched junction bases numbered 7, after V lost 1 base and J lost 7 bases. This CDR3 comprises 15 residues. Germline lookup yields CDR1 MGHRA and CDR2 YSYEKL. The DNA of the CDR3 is TGCGCCAGCAGCCAAGTTCCTAGCGGGGGCAATGAGCAGTACTTC. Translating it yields CASSQVPSGGNEQYF.

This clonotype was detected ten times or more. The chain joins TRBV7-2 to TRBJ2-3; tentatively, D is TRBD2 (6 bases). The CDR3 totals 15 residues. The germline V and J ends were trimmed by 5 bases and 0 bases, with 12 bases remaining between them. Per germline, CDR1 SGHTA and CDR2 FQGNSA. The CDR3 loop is CASSATGLSTDTQYF. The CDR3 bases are TGTGCCAGCAGCGCCACGGGACTTAGCACAGATACGCAGTATTTT.

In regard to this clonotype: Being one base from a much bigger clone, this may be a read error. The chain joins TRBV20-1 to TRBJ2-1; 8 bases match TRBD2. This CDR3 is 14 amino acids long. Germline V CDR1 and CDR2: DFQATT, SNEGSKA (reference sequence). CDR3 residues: CSASGGALNNELFF. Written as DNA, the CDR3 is TGCAGTGCTAGCGGGGGGGCTCTAAACAATGAGCTGTTCTTC.

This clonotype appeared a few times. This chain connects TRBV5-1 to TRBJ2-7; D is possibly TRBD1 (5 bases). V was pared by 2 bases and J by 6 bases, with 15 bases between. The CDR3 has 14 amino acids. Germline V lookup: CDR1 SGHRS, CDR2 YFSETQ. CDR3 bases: TGCGCCAGCAGCTTACAGGCCACAACCCGCGAGCAGTACTTC. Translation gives CASSLQATTREQYF.

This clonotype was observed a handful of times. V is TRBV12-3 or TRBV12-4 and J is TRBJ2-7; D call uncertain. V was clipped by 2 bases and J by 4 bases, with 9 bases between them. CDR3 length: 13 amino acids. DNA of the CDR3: TGTGCCAGCAGTTTATATAACAGTTACGAGCAGTACTTC. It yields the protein CASSLYNSYEQYF.

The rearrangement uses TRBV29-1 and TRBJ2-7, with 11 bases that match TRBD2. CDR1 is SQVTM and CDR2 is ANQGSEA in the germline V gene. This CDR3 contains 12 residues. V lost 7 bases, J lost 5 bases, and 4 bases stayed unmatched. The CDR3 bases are TGCAGCGCCACTAGCGGGAGAGACGAGCAGTACTTC. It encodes CSATSGRDEQYF.

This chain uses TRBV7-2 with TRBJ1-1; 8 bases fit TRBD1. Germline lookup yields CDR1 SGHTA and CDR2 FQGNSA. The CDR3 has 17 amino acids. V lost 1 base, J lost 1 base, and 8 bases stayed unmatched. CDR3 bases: TGTGCCAGCAGCTTAGTGCACAGGGGGAGTGAGAACACTGAAGCTTTCTTT. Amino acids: CASSLVHRGSENTEAFF.

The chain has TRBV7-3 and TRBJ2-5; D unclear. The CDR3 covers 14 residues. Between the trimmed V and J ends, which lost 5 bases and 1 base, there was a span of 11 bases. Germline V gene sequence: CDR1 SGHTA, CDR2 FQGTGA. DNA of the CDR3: TGTGCCAGCAGCCTAGGACCGTTCCAAGAGACCCAGTACTTC. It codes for CASSLGPFQETQYF.

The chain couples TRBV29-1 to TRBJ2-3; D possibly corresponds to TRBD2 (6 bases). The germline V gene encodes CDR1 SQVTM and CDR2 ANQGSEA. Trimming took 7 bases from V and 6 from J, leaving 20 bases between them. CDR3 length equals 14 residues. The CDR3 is CSGRGTSTWDTQYF. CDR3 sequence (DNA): TGCAGCGGCCGGGGGACTTCAACTTGGGATACGCAGTATTTT.

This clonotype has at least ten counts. The DNA of the CDR3 is TGCGCCAGCAGCCCCGGGACACTAGAAACGAATCGCTACACCTTC. It specifies CASSPGTLETNRYTF. This chain joins TRBV5-1 and TRBJ1-2, with D tentatively TRBD1 (6 bases). CDR3 length equals 15 residues. Germline V CDR1 and CDR2: SGHRS, YFSETQ. The V end lost 4 bases, the J end lost 9 bases, and 22 bases lay between the germline ends.

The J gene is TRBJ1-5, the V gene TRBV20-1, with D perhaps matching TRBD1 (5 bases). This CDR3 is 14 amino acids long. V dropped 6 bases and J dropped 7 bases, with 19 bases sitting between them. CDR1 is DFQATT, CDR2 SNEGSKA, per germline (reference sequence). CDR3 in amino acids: CSASKIPGSQPQHF. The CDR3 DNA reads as TGCAGTGCCAGTAAAATCCCAGGGAGCCAGCCCCAGCATTTT.

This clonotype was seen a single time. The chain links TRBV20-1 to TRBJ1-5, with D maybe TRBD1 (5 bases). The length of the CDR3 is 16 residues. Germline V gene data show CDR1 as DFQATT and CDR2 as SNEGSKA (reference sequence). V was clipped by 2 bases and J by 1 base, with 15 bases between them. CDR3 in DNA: TGCAGTGCTAGAAGGTTGGGGGGAGGAAGCAATCAGCCCCAGCATTTT. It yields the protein CSARRLGGGSNQPQHF.

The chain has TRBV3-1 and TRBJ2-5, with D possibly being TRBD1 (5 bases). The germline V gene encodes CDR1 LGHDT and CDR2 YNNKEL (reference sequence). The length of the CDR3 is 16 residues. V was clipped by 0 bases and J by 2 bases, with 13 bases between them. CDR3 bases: TGTGCCAGCAGCCAAGATCTAAGGGCAGGGCAAGAGACCCAGTACTTC. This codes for CASSQDLRAGQETQYF.